This TCR beta chain originates from a study of long-term antiretroviral therapy in people with HIV. Whole-study findings and limits: Increased diversity was seen after ART, yet it remained lower than in transplant donor controls. At every time point, clones expanded before ART dominated the repertoire.

Assay version v3.0 of immunoSEQ was used, and it was run at survey level. Sequencing used immunoSEQ multiplex PCR; TCRdb keeps in-frame clones, though not all of them. The sample lists more than 20,000 clones, around 80% occurring once. As to this clone: The antigen is not known.

Here the sequenced sample was unsorted PBMCs, taken 0.5 years before starting antiretroviral therapy. The receptor was isolated from a man aged 40-49 years with HIV.

The CDR3 DNA reads as TGTGCCAGCAGCTTACGGGACAGACCTGCAACTAATGAAAAACTGTTTTTT. Translation gives CASSLRDRPATNEKLFF. This chain joins TRBV11-2 and TRBJ1-4; 7 bases agree with TRBD1. With 2 bases clipped from V and 0 bases from J, the junction kept 6 bases outside the gene matches. The CDR3 has 17 amino acids. Germline V gene lookup returns CDR1 SGHAT and CDR2 FQNNGV.